These 30 T cell receptor beta chains came from one sample sequenced in a study of blood T cell repertoires in COVID-19. The method was immunoSEQ multiplex PCR; TCRdb's version includes in-frame clones alone and lacks a portion of them. This table has approximately 200,000 clones, 87% appearing once. Input material: PBMCs or T cells enriched from blood (not recorded which). These receptors originate from a woman aged 25-40 years who had recovered from COVID-19.

The rearrangement links TRBV12-5 to TRBJ1-1; no clear D gene. The CDR3 covers 15 residues. The V and J ends lost 0 bases and 3 bases respectively, with 11 bases between them. Germline V gene sequence: CDR1 LGHNT, CDR2 FRNRAP. CDR3 sequence (DNA): TGTGCTAGTGGTTTGGTATCAAAGGAGGACACTGAAGCTTTCTTT. Protein: CASGLVSKEDTEAFF. Complete variable domain (other parts from reference TRBV12-5 and TRBJ1-1): DARVTQTPRHKVTEMGQEVTMRCQPILGHNTVFWYRQTMMQGLELLAYFRNRAPLDDSGMPKDRFSAEMPDATLATLKIQPSEPRDSAVYFCASGLVSKEDTEAFFGQGTRLTVV.

This clone appeared a single time. The chain has TRBV19 and TRBJ1-6; the D is unclear. The CDR3 is 15 residues long. Germline V CDR1 and CDR2: LNHDA, SQIVND (reference sequence). V was trimmed by 1 base and J by 10 bases, leaving 14 bases between them. CDR3 sequence: CASSIGREVKSPLHF. The CDR3 coding sequence is TGTGCCAGTAGTATAGGGAGGGAGGTGAAATCACCCCTCCACTTT.

This clone was found once. This rearrangement joins TRBV27 to TRBJ1-1; 7 bases line up with TRBD1. The germline gives CDR1 MNHEY, CDR2 SMNVEV (reference sequence). CDR3 length: 13 amino acids. Losses at the gene ends were 5 bases for V and 6 bases for J; bases not matched to a gene: 6. This CDR3 reads CASSLQGGSEAFF. CDR3 in DNA: TGTGCCAGCAGTCTTCAGGGGGGATCTGAAGCTTTCTTT.

The chain links TRBV5-6 to TRBJ1-5, with 11 bases aligning to TRBD1. The junction had 9 bases not matched to a gene; V was cut back by 2 bases and J by 5 bases. This CDR3 has 17 amino acids. Germline lookup yields CDR1 SGHDT and CDR2 YYEEEE. The CDR3 DNA reads as TGTGCCAGCAGCTTCACGGACAGGGGGCGCGGGGATCAGCCCCAGCATTTT. Amino acids: CASSFTDRGRGDQPQHF. The full variable domain, rest sourced from reference TRBV5-6 and TRBJ1-5, is DAGVTQSPTHLIKTRGQQVTLRCSPKSGHDTVSWYQQALGQGPQFIFQYYEEEERQRGNFPDRFSGHQFPNYSSELNVNALLLGDSALYLCASSFTDRGRGDQPQHFGDGTRLSIL.

This chain uses TRBV6-2 or TRBV6-3 with TRBJ2-7; 8 bases fit TRBD2. The CDR3 sequence is 13 residues long. Germline V gives CDR1 MNHEY, CDR2 SVGEGT. Trimming cost V 5 bases and J 2 bases; bases outside gene matches: 2. The CDR3 sequence: CASSRGLAYEQYF. The CDR3 coding sequence is TGTGCCAGCAGTAGGGGACTAGCCTACGAGCAGTACTTC.

The gene calls are TRBV19 and TRBJ1-5; 7 bases fit TRBD1. The CDR3 consists of 14 residues. J was trimmed by 11 bases and V by 5 bases; bases with no gene match: 12. CDR1 and CDR2 (germline): LNHDA, SQIVND (reference sequence). The CDR3: CASSLAAGGRAQHF. The CDR3 DNA follows: TGTGCCAGTAGTTTGGCCGCAGGGGGTAGGGCCCAGCATTTT.

The CDR3 coding sequence is TGTGCCAGCGGTATCCCGGGACTAGTAAACAATGAGCAGTTCTTC. Its translation is CASGIPGLVNNEQFF. V usage is TRBV28 and J usage is TRBJ2-1; TRBD2 matches at 8 bases. CDR1 is MDHEN, CDR2 SYDVKM, per germline. The trim removed 8 bases at V and 5 bases at J, leaving 11 bases unmatched. The CDR3 contains 15 residues.

V usage is TRBV18 and J usage is TRBJ1-5; 7 bases fit TRBD1. This CDR3 spans 15 amino acids. Trimming took 3 bases from V and 4 from J; bases not matched to a gene: 6. Germline V gives CDR1 KGHSH, CDR2 LQKENI. This CDR3 is CASSPSRGKNQPQHF. The CDR3 DNA reads as TGTGCCAGCTCACCTTCCAGGGGGAAAAATCAGCCCCAGCATTTT.

This chain joins TRBV4-1 and TRBJ1-5; maybe TRBD1 (5 bases). CDR3 size: 17 residues. Looked up from germline, CDR1 is MGHRA and CDR2 is YSYEKL. Trimming cost V 3 bases and J 3 bases, with 18 bases left between them. The CDR3 region has the DNA TGCGCCAGCAGCCAGGCCTGGGGCAGTTTTTACAATCAGCCCCAGCATTTT. It specifies CASSQAWGSFYNQPQHF.

The chain couples TRBV4-3 to TRBJ1-2; perhaps TRBD1 as D (6 bases). Trimming pared 4 bases from V and 4 bases from J, leaving 16 bases between. Germline CDR1 reads LGHNA; CDR2 reads YSLEER. The CDR3 is 15 amino acids. CDR3 sequence: CASSRTQGNFYGYTF. The CDR3 DNA reads TGCGCCAGCAGCCGGACACAGGGTAATTTCTATGGCTACACCTTC.

The V and J genes are TRBV5-1 and TRBJ1-2; no firm D call. Trimming shortened V by 7 bases and J by 0 bases, and 16 bases separated the two germline ends. CDR1 is SGHRS and CDR2 is YFSETQ in the germline V gene. The CDR3 covers 15 residues. The CDR3 spells CASSPGFFTNYGYTF. The CDR3 DNA reads as TGCGCCAGCTCACCGGGGTTCTTTACTAACTATGGCTACACCTTC.

V usage is TRBV30 and J usage is TRBJ1-5, with 9 bases matching TRBD1. The CDR3 is made up of 13 amino acids. Germline values: CDR1 GTSNPN, CDR2 SVGIG (reference sequence). The junction had 3 bases not matched to a gene; V was cut back by 5 bases and J by 4 bases. The CDR3: CAWDRGKNQPQHF. The CDR3 nucleotides are TGTGCCTGGGACAGGGGGAAGAATCAGCCCCAGCATTTT.

With respect to this clone: Other DNA sequences in the sample encode the same CDR3. V gene TRBV27 combines with J gene TRBJ2-7; 9 bases are a match to TRBD2. V shed 3 bases and J 0 bases; nucleotides not matched to a gene: 3. CDR3 size: 15 residues. Per the germline V gene, CDR1 is MNHEY and CDR2 is SMNVEV (reference sequence). CDR3 coding DNA: TGTGCCAGCAGTTTCCTAGCGGGGAGCTCCTACGAGCAGTACTTC. This codes for CASSFLAGSSYEQYF.

The CDR3 region has the DNA TGTGCCACTCTCAAAGGACAGGACAGCAATCAGCCCCAGCATTTT. Protein product: CATLKGQDSNQPQHF. The rearrangement links TRBV21-1 to TRBJ1-5; the DNA was not compared with TRBD1, the D call given in the table. TRBV21-1 is marked as a pseudogene. The CDR3 runs 15 residues.

The chain has TRBV27 and TRBJ2-3, with 9 bases aligning to TRBD2. V shed 3 bases and J 3 bases; nucleotides not matched to a gene: 1. The CDR3 is 14 amino acids. In germline, CDR1 is MNHEY, CDR2 SMNVEV (reference sequence). CDR3 sequence: CASSFAGGTDTQYF. The CDR3 DNA follows: TGTGCCAGCAGTTTCGCGGGGGGGACAGATACGCAGTATTTT.

The chain carries TRBV18 and TRBJ2-5; D perhaps matches TRBD2 (5 bases). The CDR3 spans 14 residues. Trimming removed 6 bases at V and 4 bases at J, with 15 bases between. Germline CDR1 KGHSH, CDR2 LQKENI. CDR3 protein: CASSSSGVLETQYF. In DNA form, the CDR3 reads TGTGCCAGCTCTTCCTCCGGGGTACTAGAGACCCAGTACTTC.

The sample holds a few counts of this clone. The chain recombines TRBV7-8 with TRBJ1-1, with D perhaps TRBD1 (5 bases). There are 15 residues in the CDR3. Germline V gives CDR1 SGHVS, CDR2 FQNEAQ. V shed 2 bases and J shed 1 base, with 11 bases lying between them. The chain's CDR3 is CASSLSREGNTEAFF. The CDR3 DNA follows: TGTGCCAGCAGCTTATCCAGGGAGGGGAACACTGAAGCTTTCTTT.

In this sample, this clone turned up once. The CDR3 is CASSLGLSGNTIYF. The CDR3 nucleotides read TGTGCCAGCAGCTTGGGGCTCTCTGGAAACACCATATATTTT. The chain uses TRBV5-5 and TRBJ1-3, with D uncertain. The CDR3 covers 14 residues. Germline V gives CDR1 SGHKS, CDR2 YYEKEE (reference sequence). Trimming took off 0 bases at V and 0 bases at J, with 4 bases between the two ends.

The chain joins TRBV7-2 to TRBJ1-2; TRBD1 aligns across 9 bases. J was trimmed by 3 bases and V by 5 bases; bases with no gene match: 7. CDR3 length: 15 residues. Germline V gene sequence: CDR1 SGHTA, CDR2 FQGNSA. The CDR3 protein is CASSPGTGRDYGYTF. The CDR3 region has the DNA TGTGCCAGCAGCCCAGGGACAGGGAGGGACTATGGCTACACCTTC. Based on the CDR3 plus reference TRBV7-2 and TRBJ1-2, the full variable domain is GAGVSQSPSNKVTEKGKDVELRCDPISGHTALYWYRQSLGQGLEFLIYFQGNSAPDKSGLPSDRFSAERTGGSVSTLTIQRTQQEDSAVYLCASSPGTGRDYGYTFGSGTRLTVV.

In its sample, this clone was seen a few times. The rearrangement joins TRBV7-3 to TRBJ1-1; the D gene is possibly TRBD1 (5 bases). V was trimmed by 5 bases and J by 1 base, leaving 8 bases between them. The CDR3 contains 13 residues. Germline V lookup: CDR1 SGHTA, CDR2 FQGTGA. The CDR3 sequence: CASSLQANTEAFF. The DNA for the CDR3 is TGTGCCAGCAGCCTACAGGCGAACACTGAAGCTTTCTTT.

This chain links TRBV6-2 or TRBV6-3 with TRBJ1-1; TRBD1 might be the D (5 bases). The V gene lost 5 bases and the J gene lost 1 base, with 8 bases spanning the gap. Germline lookup yields CDR1 MNHEY and CDR2 SVGEGT. This CDR3 has 13 residues. CDR3 nucleotides: TGTGCCAGCAGTACGACAGCGAACACTGAAGCTTTCTTT. The encoded protein is CASSTTANTEAFF.

The chain uses TRBV19 and TRBJ1-5; 9 nucleotides line up with TRBD1. The CDR3 runs to 16 residues. Germline CDR1 LNHDA, CDR2 SQIVND (reference sequence). The J segment lost 6 bases and the V segment lost 8 bases, leaving 14 bases of the junction unmatched. The CDR3 loop is CASSNNLGQGRQPQHF. The CDR3 DNA follows: TGTGCCAGTTCAAATAACCTGGGACAGGGTCGTCAGCCCCAGCATTTT. Full variable domain (outside the CDR3, taken from reference TRBV19 and TRBJ1-5): DGGITQSPKYLFRKEGQNVTLSCEQNLNHDAMYWYRQDPGQGLRLIYYSQIVNDFQKGDIAEGYSVSREKKESFPLTVTSAQKNPTAFYLCASSNNLGQGRQPQHFGDGTRLSIL.

This clone turned up a few times. V usage is TRBV6-6 and J usage is TRBJ1-2, with a weak D call TRBD1 (6 bases). From germline, CDR1 is MNHNY and CDR2 SVGAGI (reference sequence). The CDR3 covers 12 residues. The germline V and J ends were trimmed by 6 bases and 4 bases, with 9 bases remaining between them. The CDR3 DNA follows: TGTGCCAGCAGCACAGGGCTCTATGGCTACACCTTC. This translates into CASSTGLYGYTF.

The genes are TRBV6-5 and TRBJ1-1, with D maybe TRBD1 (6 bases). The CDR3 is 14 residues long. Looked up from germline, CDR1 is MNHEY and CDR2 is SVGAGI. The ends were cut back, 2 bases at V and 1 base at J, with 8 bases in the middle. The CDR3: CASSYGTPNTEAFF. CDR3 sequence (DNA): TGTGCCAGCAGTTACGGGACACCGAACACTGAAGCTTTCTTT.

In this sample, this clone turned up once. This sequence joins TRBV3-1 (or the pseudogene TRBV3-2) and TRBJ1-3; the D is unclear. CDR3 length equals 14 residues. Per germline, CDR1 LGHDT and CDR2 YNNKEL (reference sequence). V was clipped by 4 bases and J by 3 bases, with 10 bases between them. As DNA, the CDR3 is TGTGCCAGCAGCCCGTTGAGGGATGGAAACACCATATATTTT. It encodes CASSPLRDGNTIYF.

This rearrangement joins TRBV19 to TRBJ2-7; weak D call: TRBD1 (6 bases). CDR1 LNHDA and CDR2 SQIVND come from the germline V gene (reference sequence). Trimming took 3 bases from V and 1 from J, leaving 13 bases between them. CDR3 size: 15 residues. This CDR3 reads CASSMSEGGSYEQYF. The CDR3 DNA follows: TGTGCCAGTAGTATGTCGGAAGGGGGTTCCTACGAGCAGTACTTC.

The chain has TRBV11-3 and TRBJ1-4, with D possibly TRBD1 on 5 matching bases. The germline V gene has CDR1 SGHNT and CDR2 YENEEA. This CDR3 has 15 residues. V lost 2 bases and J 4 bases, leaving 11 bases between the germline ends. The CDR3: CASSLQGRFNEKLFF. The CDR3 region has the DNA TGTGCCAGCAGCTTACAGGGCCGCTTTAATGAAAAACTGTTTTTT.

The rearrangement uses TRBV19 and TRBJ2-1; no clear D. CDR1 and CDR2 from the germline V gene are LNHDA and SQIVND (reference sequence). V lost 7 bases and J 1 base, leaving 14 bases between the germline ends. This CDR3 comprises 15 residues. The chain's CDR3 is CASTAVSSSYNEQFF. CDR3 coding DNA: TGTGCCAGTACCGCGGTCTCTTCGTCCTACAATGAGCAGTTCTTC.

A few counts support this clone. The chain employs TRBV2 and TRBJ2-1; TRBD2 aligns across 13 bases. This CDR3 contains 20 residues. The germline V gene has CDR1 SNHLY and CDR2 FYNNEI. Unmatched junction bases numbered 11, after V lost 2 bases and J lost 1 base. The chain's CDR3 is CASSEPITSGRERSYNEQFF. The DNA for the CDR3 is TGTGCCAGCAGTGAACCCATTACTAGCGGGAGGGAGAGGTCCTACAATGAGCAGTTCTTC. Full variable domain (rest looked up from reference TRBV2 and TRBJ2-1): EPEVTQTPSHQVTQMGQEVILRCVPISNHLYFYWYRQILGQKVEFLVSFYNNEISEKSEIFDDQFSVERPDGSNFTLKIRSTKLEDSAMYFCASSEPITSGRERSYNEQFFGPGTRLTVL.

The rearrangement links TRBV7-2 to TRBJ2-4; 9 nucleotides align to TRBD1. Trimming took 5 bases from V and 6 from J; bases not matched to a gene: 8. This CDR3 region has 15 residues. From germline, CDR1 is SGHTA and CDR2 FQGNSA. The CDR3: CASSAYRGQGNIQYF. The CDR3 DNA reads TGTGCCAGCAGCGCCTACAGGGGGCAAGGAAACATTCAGTACTTC.